A single sample gave rise to the 32 T cell receptor beta chains below, sequenced in a study of Ad26.COV2.S vaccination and SARS-CoV-2 variants. Treatment noted: roughly 19 received Ad26.COV2.S at low or high dose, single or two shots; about 5 received placebo; per-sample allocation not given. Specimen acquisition occurred on day 63 following the initial vaccine or placebo injection. This table comes from immunoSEQ multiplex PCR, and its TCRdb copy is limited to in-frame clones, with some not included. The sample lists about 320,000 clones, about 85% occurring once. The starting material was peripheral blood, obtained in a trial of Ad26.COV2.S vaccine versus placebo. The receptor set was obtained from a person between 18 and 65 years old who received the Ad26.COV2.S COVID-19 vaccine or a placebo.

This chain joins TRBV28 and TRBJ1-5, with D maybe TRBD1 (5 bases). Germline V gives CDR1 MDHEN, CDR2 SYDVKM. The CDR3 has 14 residues. Trimming pared 5 bases from V and 6 bases from J, leaving 14 bases between. CDR3: CASSPDRVGQPQHF. The CDR3 bases are TGTGCCAGCAGTCCCGACAGAGTTGGTCAGCCCCAGCATTTT.

The J gene is TRBJ2-3, the V gene TRBV4-2; D gene ambiguous. Germline loops: CDR1 LGHNA, CDR2 YNFKEQ. Trimming stripped 0 bases from V and 6 bases from J, with 10 bases between. This CDR3 comprises 14 residues. CDR3 sequence: CASSQDRVKDTQYF. The CDR3 DNA reads as TGTGCCAGCAGCCAAGATCGGGTAAAGGATACGCAGTATTTT.

The chain has TRBV7-9 and TRBJ1-5; D gene ambiguous. The CDR3 has 14 amino acids. V lost 7 bases and J 0 bases, leaving 10 bases between the germline ends. Germline CDR1 and CDR2: SEHNR and FQNEAQ (reference sequence). CDR3: CASTLDRSNQPQHF. The CDR3 DNA reads as TGTGCCAGCACCTTGGACCGTAGCAATCAGCCCCAGCATTTT.

The chain has TRBV5-1 and TRBJ2-3, with 12 bases that match TRBD2. V was clipped by 2 bases and J by 14 bases; unmatched bases: 9. The CDR3 is 14 residues long. Germline CDR1 SGHRS, CDR2 YFSETQ. This chain's CDR3 is CASSFGLAGSLRYF. DNA for the CDR3: TGCGCCAGCAGCTTCGGACTAGCGGGGAGTCTAAGGTATTTT.

The gene calls are TRBV3-1 (or the pseudogene TRBV3-2) and TRBJ2-2; D gene unclear. This CDR3 contains 14 residues. The V end lost 0 bases, the J end lost 5 bases, and 7 bases lay between the germline ends. Looked up from germline, CDR1 is LGHDT and CDR2 is YNNKEL (reference sequence). The CDR3 sequence: CASSQDRSTGELFF. In nucleotides, the CDR3 is TGTGCCAGCAGCCAAGATCGGAGTACCGGGGAGCTGTTTTTT.

The rearrangement uses TRBV5-6 and TRBJ2-5; 11 bases are shared with TRBD2. Germline loops: CDR1 SGHDT, CDR2 YYEEEE. The CDR3 totals 14 residues. Trimming cost V 1 base and J 4 bases; bases outside gene matches: 0. The CDR3 is CASSLTSGGETQYF. The CDR3 region has the DNA TGTGCCAGCAGCTTGACTAGCGGGGGAGAGACCCAGTACTTC. The entire variable domain, with the rest obtained from reference TRBV5-6 and TRBJ2-5, is as follows: DAGVTQSPTHLIKTRGQQVTLRCSPKSGHDTVSWYQQALGQGPQFIFQYYEEEERQRGNFPDRFSGHQFPNYSSELNVNALLLGDSALYLCASSLTSGGETQYFGPGTRLLVL.

V is TRBV9 and J is TRBJ2-7; TRBD1 aligns across 8 bases. The CDR3 covers 14 residues. Looked up from germline, CDR1 is SGDLS and CDR2 is YYNGEE. After removal of 3 bases from V and 5 bases from J, the junction contained 7 bases not matched to a gene. CDR3 sequence (DNA): TGTGCCAGCAGCGAGACAGGGGTGCGCGACGAGCAGTACTTC. Encoded protein: CASSETGVRDEQYF. The complete variable domain, with remaining parts taken from reference TRBV9 and TRBJ2-7, reads DSGVTQTPKHLITATGQRVTLRCSPRSGDLSVYWYQQSLDQGLQFLIQYYNGEERAKGNILERFSAQQFPDLHSELNLSSLELGDSALYFCASSETGVRDEQYFGPGTRLTVT.

V and J are TRBV18 and TRBJ2-3; no firm D call. Germline V gene lookup returns CDR1 KGHSH and CDR2 LQKENI. This CDR3 comprises 15 residues. V shed 3 bases and J shed 3 bases, with 13 bases lying between them. Here the CDR3 DNA reads TGTGCCAGCTCACCGATCACCGACGAAACAGATACGCAGTATTTT. Protein product: CASSPITDETDTQYF.

The chain is built from TRBV6-5 and TRBJ1-1; the D gene is possibly TRBD1 (5 bases). Germline V gives CDR1 MNHEY, CDR2 SVGAGI. The CDR3 spans 14 residues. Trimming pared 6 bases from V and 4 bases from J, leaving 15 bases between. CDR3 region: CASRLQLGGTEAFF. CDR3 nucleotide sequence: TGTGCCAGCAGATTACAGCTCGGGGGCACTGAAGCTTTCTTT.

Only one count was recorded for this clone. The rearrangement uses TRBV12-3 or TRBV12-4 and TRBJ1-3, with D uncertain. V was shortened by 5 bases and J by 4 bases, with 9 bases between the two germline ends. The CDR3 has 13 amino acids. The CDR3 nucleotides read TGTGCCAGCAGTCTGAATAAAGGAAACACCATATATTTT. Amino acid sequence: CASSLNKGNTIYF.

The rearrangement links TRBV28 to TRBJ1-3, with D hard to call. From germline, CDR1 is MDHEN and CDR2 SYDVKM. CDR3 length equals 16 residues. V was trimmed by 2 bases and J by 0 bases, leaving 11 bases between them. CDR3 residues: CASSLISRYSGNTIYF. The CDR3 DNA reads as TGTGCCAGCAGTTTAATTAGTCGGTACTCTGGAAACACCATATATTTT.

The chain links TRBV25-1 to TRBJ1-5; perhaps TRBD1 as D (5 bases). CDR1 and CDR2 from the germline V gene are MGHDK and SYGVNS. This CDR3 is built from 14 residues. V was cut by 2 bases and J by 3 bases, with 8 bases left in between. The CDR3 DNA follows: TGTGCCAGCAGTGAAGGGGCTATCAATCAGCCCCAGCATTTT. This sequence encodes CASSEGAINQPQHF.

The chain employs TRBV30 and TRBJ2-5; TRBD2 might be the D (7 bases). The CDR3 loop spans 13 amino acids. The V end was cut by 4 bases, the J end by 7 bases, with 16 bases between. Looked up from germline, CDR1 is GTSNPN and CDR2 is SVGIG (reference sequence). This chain's CDR3 is CAWNRGAGVTQYF. CDR3 DNA: TGTGCCTGGAACCGGGGGGCGGGTGTGACCCAGTACTTC.

V and J are TRBV19 and TRBJ1-2; weak D call: TRBD1 (5 bases). The CDR3 covers 14 residues. Trimming cost V 3 bases and J 2 bases, with 10 bases left between them. CDR1 LNHDA and CDR2 SQIVND come from the germline V gene (reference sequence). The CDR3 spells CASSMATANYGYTF. The CDR3 DNA follows: TGTGCCAGTAGTATGGCGACAGCCAACTATGGCTACACCTTC.

This clone was detected once. The V and J genes are TRBV10-1 and TRBJ2-2; 8 bases are shared with TRBD1. The CDR3 extends over 16 amino acids. Germline V gene lookup returns CDR1 WNHNN and CDR2 SYGVQD (reference sequence). The V and J ends lost 4 bases and 4 bases, in that order; junction bases with no gene match: 8. The CDR3 loop reads CASSGAGGHSTGELFF. CDR3 nucleotides: TGCGCCAGCAGTGGGGCAGGGGGCCATAGCACCGGGGAGCTGTTTTTT.

The CDR3 DNA follows: TGTGCCAGCAGCCCAAGGACAGGGGGCCCTGTGAACACTGAAGCTTTCTTT. Protein sequence: CASSPRTGGPVNTEAFF. The chain joins TRBV3-1 (or the pseudogene TRBV3-2) to TRBJ1-1, with 11 bases that match TRBD1. V dropped 4 bases and J dropped 0; count of bases not matched to a gene: 7. The CDR3 length is 17 residues. Germline assignment: CDR1 LGHDT and CDR2 YNNKEL (reference sequence).

Concerning this clone itself: Distinct nucleotide sequences in the sample also encode this CDR3. The chain uses TRBV18 and TRBJ1-5; D is possibly TRBD1 (5 bases). CDR3 length equals 14 residues. The V gene's germline CDR1 is KGHSH and CDR2 LQKENI. Trimming took 6 bases from V and 2 from J, leaving 11 bases between them. The CDR3 region is CASSPGGGNQPQHF. The DNA for the CDR3 is TGTGCCAGCTCTCCCGGGGGGGGCAATCAGCCCCAGCATTTT.

This chain connects TRBV2 to TRBJ1-4; perhaps TRBD1 as D (6 bases). The V gene's germline CDR1 is SNHLY and CDR2 FYNNEI. The CDR3 sequence is 14 residues long. V shed 7 bases and J shed 2 bases, with 11 bases lying between them. CDR3 residues: CASMRGSTNEKLFF. In DNA form, the CDR3 reads TGTGCCAGCATGAGGGGGTCCACTAATGAAAAACTGTTTTTT.

The chain couples TRBV3-1 (or the pseudogene TRBV3-2) to TRBJ2-5; no clear D. This CDR3 is built from 13 residues. V lost 4 bases, J lost 5 bases, and 11 bases lay in between. Germline V gene lookup returns CDR1 LGHDT and CDR2 YNNKEL (reference sequence). The DNA of the CDR3 is TGTGCCAGCAGCCCCGGGTACGGGGAGACCCAGTACTTC. It codes for CASSPGYGETQYF.

The J gene is TRBJ2-5, the V gene TRBV12-5; no clear D gene. The CDR3 spans 14 residues. The germline gives CDR1 LGHNT, CDR2 FRNRAP. Trimming shortened V by 3 bases and J by 5 bases, and 13 bases separated the two germline ends. The DNA of the CDR3 is TGTGCTAGTGGTTTAGGTCACTTAGGGGAGACCCAGTACTTC. Protein product: CASGLGHLGETQYF.

This rearrangement joins TRBV28 to TRBJ1-2; D possibly corresponds to TRBD1 (6 bases). The V and J ends lost 6 bases and 3 bases respectively, with 14 bases between them. CDR3 length equals 14 residues. The V gene's germline CDR1 is MDHEN and CDR2 SYDVKM. The CDR3 loop reads CASSPGGGDYGYTF. CDR3 bases: TGTGCCAGCAGCCCCGGGGGGGGCGACTATGGCTACACCTTC.

This chain links TRBV9 with TRBJ2-1; D remains unclear. Trimming shortened V by 2 bases and J by 4 bases, and 7 bases separated the two germline ends. The CDR3 consists of 13 residues. Germline V gene data show CDR1 as SGDLS and CDR2 as YYNGEE. The CDR3 DNA is TGTGCCAGCAGCGTTACATCGTACAATGAGCAGTTCTTC. Its translation: CASSVTSYNEQFF.

Worth noting for this clone: At one end, the junction sequence differs from germline, possibly due to a read error. The chain recombines TRBV7-8 with TRBJ1-1; D perhaps matches TRBD1 (5 bases). The CDR3 loop spans 15 amino acids. Germline CDR1 is SGHVS and CDR2 is FQNEAQ. DNA for the CDR3: TGTGCCAGCAGCTTAGGTGGGGGGGTGAATACTGAAGCTTTCTTT. Translating gives CASSLGGGVNTEAFF. The whole variable domain, remainder taken from reference TRBV7-8 and TRBJ1-1, is GAGVSQSPRYKVAKRGQDVALRCDPISGHVSLFWYQQALGQGPEFLTYFQNEAQLDKSGLPSDRFFAERPEGSVSTLKIQRTQQEDSAVYLCASSLGGGVNTEAFFGQGTRLTVV.

This clone turned up a few times. The chain links TRBV11-1 to TRBJ1-1; 7 bases are shared with TRBD1. Germline V gene sequence: CDR1 SGHAT, CDR2 FQDESV (reference sequence). The length of the CDR3 is 13 residues. After removal of 3 bases from V and 4 bases from J, the junction contained 2 bases not matched to a gene. CDR3 loop: CASSLGQSTEAFF. CDR3 nucleotide sequence: TGTGCCAGCAGCTTGGGACAGAGCACTGAAGCTTTCTTT. Full variable domain (rest looked up from reference TRBV11-1 and TRBJ1-1): EAEVAQSPRYKITEKSQAVAFWCDPISGHATLYWYRQILGQGPELLVQFQDESVVDDSQLPKDRFSAERLKGVDSTLKIQPAELGDSAMYLCASSLGQSTEAFFGQGTRLTVV.

In its sample, this clone was seen once. The chain has TRBV28 and TRBJ2-5; TRBD1 matches at 9 bases. The V gene's germline CDR1 is MDHEN and CDR2 SYDVKM. The junction had 7 bases not matched to a gene; V was cut back by 5 bases and J by 12 bases. The CDR3 runs to 12 residues. CDR3 coding DNA: TGTGCCAGCAGTGTGACAGGGGGTTCTGAGTACTTC. This codes for CASSVTGGSEYF.

The chain recombines TRBV27 with TRBJ1-6; possible D gene TRBD1, 6 bases. CDR1 is MNHEY, CDR2 SMNVEV, per germline (reference sequence). Trimming removed 8 bases at V and 0 bases at J, with 11 bases between. The CDR3 has 15 amino acids. The CDR3 coding sequence is TGTGCCAGCGGACAGCCGAGCTCCTATAATTCACCCCTCCACTTT. This encodes CASGQPSSYNSPLHF.

This clone was seen more than once but under ten times. The chain uses TRBV7-9 and TRBJ2-7; D is unclear. The V gene's germline CDR1 is SEHNR and CDR2 FQNEAQ (reference sequence). The V gene lost 5 bases and the J gene lost 2 bases, with 4 bases spanning the gap. The CDR3 contains 11 residues. CDR3: CASSAAYEQYF. In DNA, the CDR3 is TGTGCCAGCAGCGCCGCCTACGAGCAGTACTTC.

The chain joins TRBV27 to TRBJ2-7; D tentatively fits TRBD1 or TRBD2 (5 bases each). Deletions cut 8 bases from V and 3 bases from J, with 14 bases between. Germline V lookup: CDR1 MNHEY, CDR2 SMNVEV (reference sequence). This CDR3 comprises 13 residues. The CDR3 nucleotides are TGTGCCAGCGGGGACGTGGGATACTACGAGCAGTACTTC. Its protein is CASGDVGYYEQYF.

The chain is built from TRBV12-5 and TRBJ1-5; 7 bases match TRBD1. This CDR3 has 15 residues. Germline-derived CDR1 and CDR2 are LGHNT and FRNRAP. V gave up 5 bases and J gave up 7 bases; unmatched junction bases: 11. CDR3 amino acids: CASGEPKGTAQPQHF. In DNA, the CDR3 is TGTGCTAGTGGTGAGCCGAAGGGGACAGCACAGCCCCAGCATTTT.

The rearrangement joins TRBV5-1 to TRBJ2-1, with TRBD2 as a possible D gene (5 bases). Germline CDR1 and CDR2: SGHRS and YFSETQ. V was clipped by 4 bases and J by 8 bases, with 16 bases between them. The CDR3 runs to 14 residues. CDR3 sequence reads: CASSNLGAVDEQFF. CDR3 nucleotides: TGCGCCAGCAGCAACTTGGGAGCTGTCGATGAGCAGTTCTTC. The full variable domain, completed using reference TRBV5-1 and TRBJ2-1, is KAGVTQTPRYLIKTRGQQVTLSCSPISGHRSVSWYQQTPGQGLQFLFEYFSETQRNKGNFPGRFSGRQFSNSRSEMNVSTLELGDSALYLCASSNLGAVDEQFFGPGTRLTVL.

The V and J genes are TRBV10-3 and TRBJ2-1, with 8 bases that match TRBD2. CDR1 and CDR2 (germline): ENHRY, SYGVKD. The ends lost 10 bases at V and 6 bases at J; junction bases unmatched: 11. This CDR3 region has 14 residues. CDR3 region: CATLPPTSGNEQFF. CDR3 DNA: TGTGCCACCCTCCCACCTACTAGCGGCAATGAGCAGTTCTTC.

For this clone: This sample includes further DNA sequences coding for the same CDR3. The J gene is TRBJ2-1, the V gene TRBV5-1; D remains unclear. Germline V gene lookup returns CDR1 SGHRS and CDR2 YFSETQ. V lost 0 bases and J 0 bases, leaving 7 bases between the germline ends. This CDR3 is 15 amino acids long. The CDR3 nucleotides read TGCGCCAGCAGCTTGGGGCAGGTCTCCTACAATGAGCAGTTCTTC. It encodes CASSLGQVSYNEQFF. Based on the CDR3 plus reference TRBV5-1 and TRBJ2-1, the full variable domain is KAGVTQTPRYLIKTRGQQVTLSCSPISGHRSVSWYQQTPGQGLQFLFEYFSETQRNKGNFPGRFSGRQFSNSRSEMNVSTLELGDSALYLCASSLGQVSYNEQFFGPGTRLTVL.